This T cell receptor (beta chain) was captured in a study of metastatic and nonmetastatic thyroid tumors. In the study's own analysis: Researchers built a distant-metastasis classifier for papillary thyroid cancer that drew on CDR3 differences across clinicopathological groups. TCRdb reanalyzed the PCR reads via MiXCR. What appears here as the V and J calls and clone size reflects TCRdb's work, not the paper's. Among about 92,000 clones listed, 15% were seen once. Study-wide results and caveats: Malignant tumors reportedly showed significantly higher TCR beta diversity than benign nodules in both blood and tumor.

This CDR3 has 15 residues. The V gene's germline CDR1 is MNHNS and CDR2 SASEGT. V was trimmed by 5 bases and J by 7 bases, leaving 20 bases between them. This clone was observed many times. Its antigen remains unknown. Every patient underwent thyroid surgery untreated. The sample comprised blood. The V and J genes are TRBV6-1 and TRBJ1-2; D unclear. The TCR originated in a female donor with papillary thyroid cancer or a benign thyroid nodule (not recorded which). Some clones in this sample may be carry-over from other donors' samples. The CDR3 DNA is TGTGCCAGCAGTCCGACCCGGGGATCGTCCGGTGGCTACACCTTC. This translates into CASSPTRGSSGGYTF.